A single sample gave rise to the 21 T cell receptor beta chains below, sequenced in a study of T cell repertoires in cytomegalovirus infection. Their recognized antigens are unknown. A single record per CDR3 protein comes from TCRdb applying MiXCR to the reads. Of around 540,000 distinct CDR3 sequences listed, about 33% are singletons. The sample in question was cultured PBMCs, obtained from culture after CMV antigen stimulation. All receptors come from a human donor in good health (CMV status not recorded). Some clones in this sample may be carry-over from other donors' samples.

This clonotype was picked up many times. The chain couples TRBV7-9 to TRBJ2-3; maybe TRBD2 (6 bases). V was pared by 2 bases and J by 3 bases, with 12 bases between. Germline CDR1 SEHNR, CDR2 FQNEAQ (reference sequence). The CDR3 has 15 amino acids. The CDR3 loop is CASSLSGGVTDTQYF. The CDR3 DNA sequence: TGTGCCAGCAGCTTATCAGGAGGGGTTACAGATACGCAGTATTTT.

This clonotype has a handful of counts. The chain combines TRBV29-1 with TRBJ2-3; possible D gene TRBD2, 5 bases. Trimming shortened V by 2 bases and J by 0 bases, and 12 bases separated the two germline ends. CDR3 length: 15 amino acids. The germline gives CDR1 SQVTM, CDR2 ANQGSEA. The CDR3 reads CSVEPAGPSTDTQYF. In DNA form, the CDR3 reads TGCAGCGTTGAACCGGCGGGCCCTAGCACAGATACGCAGTATTTT.

The sample holds a few counts of this clonotype. This sequence joins TRBV6-2 or TRBV6-3 and TRBJ2-7; TRBD2 matches at 8 bases. V shed 0 bases and J 3 bases; nucleotides not matched to a gene: 4. The CDR3 is made up of 15 amino acids. Germline assignment: CDR1 MNHEY and CDR2 SVGEGT. CDR3 amino acids: CASSYSRLAGYEQYF. CDR3 DNA: TGTGCCAGCAGTTACTCGAGGCTAGCGGGCTACGAGCAGTACTTC.

This chain uses TRBV20-1 with TRBJ2-7; a weak D match, TRBD1 (5 bases). There are 15 residues in the CDR3. The germline V gene encodes CDR1 DFQATT and CDR2 SNEGSKA (reference sequence). The V end lost 2 bases, the J end lost 2 bases, and 16 bases lay between the germline ends. CDR3 sequence reads: CSARIEQVGPYEQYF. The CDR3 nucleotides are TGCAGTGCTAGAATTGAACAGGTTGGACCCTACGAGCAGTACTTC.

The chain recombines TRBV7-9 with TRBJ2-1, with 12 bases identical to TRBD1. This CDR3 spans 19 amino acids. Germline V CDR1 and CDR2: SEHNR, FQNEAQ (reference sequence). V was pared by 3 bases and J by 6 bases, with 15 bases of the junction left unmatched. The CDR3 loop is CASSFSLGTGGIKGNEQFF. In DNA, the CDR3 is TGTGCCAGCAGCTTTTCATTAGGGACAGGGGGCATTAAGGGCAATGAGCAGTTCTTC.

There are many counts of this clonotype. V gene TRBV7-2 combines with J gene TRBJ2-7; D call uncertain. Trimming shortened V by 3 bases and J by 0 bases, and 18 bases separated the two germline ends. The CDR3 has 17 amino acids. The germline V gene encodes CDR1 SGHTA and CDR2 FQGNSA. CDR3 protein: CASSLFSHGGNSYEQYF. For the CDR3, the DNA is TGTGCCAGCAGCTTGTTCTCGCATGGCGGTAACTCCTACGAGCAGTACTTC.

Only a few counts were recorded for this clonotype. The chain recombines TRBV4-1 with TRBJ1-2, with a weak D call TRBD1 (5 bases). Trimming cost V 0 bases and J 3 bases, with 5 bases left between them. CDR3 length: 13 residues. Germline V gene data show CDR1 as MGHRA and CDR2 as YSYEKL. DNA of the CDR3: TGCGCCAGCAGCCAAGAGGGACACTATGGCTACACCTTC. This encodes CASSQEGHYGYTF.

The genes are TRBV6-2 or TRBV6-3 and TRBJ2-2; 8 bases are shared with TRBD1. There are 16 residues in the CDR3. The J segment lost 1 base and the V segment lost 6 bases, leaving 7 bases of the junction unmatched. CDR1 is MNHEY and CDR2 is SVGEGT in the germline V gene. The CDR3 is CASRPRQGRNTGELFF. The CDR3 nucleotides read TGTGCCAGCAGACCCAGACAGGGGCGGAACACCGGGGAGCTGTTTTTT.

The CDR3 sequence: CASSGHRSGYV. As DNA, the CDR3 is TGTGCCAGTTCGGGACATCGCTCTGGGTACGTC. The rearrangement links TRBV6-5 to TRBJ2-7, with D possibly being TRBD1 (6 bases). The CDR3 extends over 11 amino acids. Trimming took 9 bases from V and 12 from J, leaving 18 bases between them. Germline CDR1 and CDR2: MNHEY and SVGAGI.

The chain is built from TRBV20-1 and TRBJ2-1, with D tentatively TRBD2 (7 bases). Germline CDR1 reads DFQATT; CDR2 reads SNEGSKA (reference sequence). The CDR3 spans 14 residues. The germline V and J ends were trimmed by 6 bases and 1 base, with 13 bases remaining between them. CDR3 bases: TGCAGTGCCACGCGGGGGCCATCCTACAATGAGCAGTTCTTC. Protein product: CSATRGPSYNEQFF.

Only a few counts were recorded for this clonotype. The genes are TRBV7-2 and TRBJ2-7, with TRBD2 matching 8 bases. Germline V CDR1 and CDR2: SGHTA, FQGNSA. The V gene end was trimmed by 5 bases and the J gene end by 3 bases; junction bases not matched to a gene: 6. The CDR3 consists of 14 residues. The CDR3 loop is CASSVREGRYEQYF. CDR3 DNA sequence: TGTGCCAGCAGCGTCCGGGAGGGCCGCTACGAGCAGTACTTC.

This clonotype was observed a handful of times. The chain links TRBV9 to TRBJ1-5, with D unresolved. CDR3 size: 14 residues. Germline lookup yields CDR1 SGDLS and CDR2 YYNGEE. Trimming stripped 0 bases from V and 1 base from J, with 5 bases between. CDR3 loop: CASSVAASNQPQHF. For the CDR3, the DNA is TGTGCCAGCAGCGTAGCTGCCAGCAATCAGCCCCAGCATTTT.

This clonotype was counted only a few times. The J gene is TRBJ2-7, the V gene TRBV7-2, with D unresolved. V dropped 5 bases and J dropped 2 bases, with 13 bases sitting between them. This CDR3 is 14 amino acids long. The germline V gene encodes CDR1 SGHTA and CDR2 FQGNSA. CDR3 loop: CASSPTQLTYEQYF. The CDR3 region has the DNA TGTGCCAGCAGCCCCACTCAGTTGACCTACGAGCAGTACTTC.

The chain employs TRBV11-3 and TRBJ1-2; 7 bases align to TRBD1. Trimming at V came to 4 bases and at J to 3 bases, leaving 5 bases not matched to a gene. The CDR3 is made up of 14 amino acids. CDR1 is SGHNT, CDR2 YENEEA, per germline. CDR3 bases: TGTGCCAGCAGCTCCGAACAGGGGTACTATGGCTACACCTTC. It translates to CASSSEQGYYGYTF. The whole variable domain, remainder taken from reference TRBV11-3 and TRBJ1-2, is EAGVVQSPRYKIIEKKQPVAFWCNPISGHNTLYWYLQNLGQGPELLIRYENEEAVDDSQLPKDRFSAERLKGVDSTLKIQPAELGDSAVYLCASSSEQGYYGYTFGSGTRLTVV.

This clonotype was found a few times. The gene calls are TRBV7-2 and TRBJ1-2; a weak D match, TRBD1 (6 bases). Germline-derived CDR1 and CDR2 are SGHTA and FQGNSA. Deletions cut 1 base from V and 8 bases from J, with 11 bases between. The CDR3 has 13 residues. CDR3 sequence (DNA): TGTGCCAGCAGCTTAGAACAGGGTCGGGGCTACACCTTC. It specifies CASSLEQGRGYTF. Full variable domain (missing parts from reference TRBV7-2 and TRBJ1-2): GAGVSQSPSNKVTEKGKDVELRCDPISGHTALYWYRQSLGQGLEFLIYFQGNSAPDKSGLPSDRFSAERTGGSVSTLTIQRTQQEDSAVYLCASSLEQGRGYTFGSGTRLTVV.

V and J are TRBV9 and TRBJ2-7; tentative D call: TRBD1 (6 bases). The CDR3 runs to 14 residues. The V and J ends lost 5 bases and 1 base respectively, with 13 bases between them. The germline V gene encodes CDR1 SGDLS and CDR2 YYNGEE. The CDR3 loop is CASSRTVVSYEQYF. CDR3 nucleotide sequence: TGTGCCAGCAGTAGGACAGTCGTTTCCTACGAGCAGTACTTC.

This clonotype was picked up a small number of times. V gene TRBV7-2 combines with J gene TRBJ1-5; 8 bases are shared with TRBD1. The V gene's germline CDR1 is SGHTA and CDR2 FQGNSA. This CDR3 has 18 amino acids. Trimming at V came to 2 bases and at J to 0 bases, leaving 9 bases not matched to a gene. The CDR3, as DNA: TGTGCCAGCAGCTTATTCCGCAGGGGGCGATCTAGCAATCAGCCCCAGCATTTT. It encodes CASSLFRRGRSSNQPQHF.

The chain carries TRBV20-1 and TRBJ2-1; D might be TRBD2 (5 bases). The CDR3 runs to 13 residues. Germline loops: CDR1 DFQATT, CDR2 SNEGSKA (reference sequence). Trimming cost V 3 bases and J 3 bases, with 9 bases left between them. CDR3 coding DNA: TGCAGTGCTAGCGGGATCGGCTACAATGAGCAGTTCTTC. It codes for CSASGIGYNEQFF.

As concerns this clonotype: A much more abundant neighbour one base away suggests this may be a read error. This chain connects TRBV7-3 to TRBJ2-1; 11 positions agree with TRBD2. The CDR3 has 16 residues. CDR1 SGHTA and CDR2 FQGTGA come from the germline V gene. The CDR3 bases are TGTGCCAGCAGCTTATACGGGACTAGCGGTTACAATGTGCAGTTCTTC. Translated, it gives CASSLYGTSGYNVQFF.

The chain is built from TRBV4-3 and TRBJ1-3; maybe TRBD1 (5 bases). CDR3 size: 16 residues. CDR1 LGHNA and CDR2 YSLEER come from the germline V gene. V lost 4 bases and J lost 0, with 13 bases in between. The CDR3 nucleotides are TGCGCCAGCAGCCCCGGAACAGGCTGCTCTGGAAACACCATATATTTT. Residues: CASSPGTGCSGNTIYF.

This clonotype has just a few counts. In nucleotides, the CDR3 is TGTGCCAGCAGTGCTCCTAGCGGGAGCGGCACCGGGGAGCTGTTTTTT. Translated: CASSAPSGSGTGELFF. This rearrangement joins TRBV6-4 to TRBJ2-2; 10 nucleotides agree with TRBD2. Germline CDR1 reads MRHNA; CDR2 reads SNTAGT. The CDR3 sequence is 16 residues long. V gave up 4 bases and J gave up 4 bases; unmatched junction bases: 6.